The 7 T cell receptor beta chains below come from one sample, sequenced in a study of beta chain features in type 1 diabetes listed by TCRdb under 2018. Library preparation employed the immunoSEQ multiplex PCR assay. All of the isolated RNA was reverse transcribed with the High Capacity cDNA Reverse Transcription Kit, so expressed TCRB transcripts were sequenced. The table comes from immuneACCESS by way of TCRdb, which keeps in-frame sequences with V and J called. Part of the clones is missing from these tables; in studies checked, under half for an unresolved V gene and the rest for unknown reasons. The sample records around 200,000 clones, 10% to 15% of which are singletons. The ten largest make up about 0.58% of the sample. What was sequenced was central memory CD4+ T cells from blood. Receptors originate from a woman between 18 and 29 years old in good health.

This clone was recorded at least ten times. CDR3: CASTRQGYEQYF. The CDR3 nucleotides read TGTGCCAGCACTAGACAGGGGTACGAGCAGTACTTC. The V gene is TRBV28, the J gene TRBJ2-7, with TRBD1 matching 8 bases. This CDR3 contains 12 residues. Germline V gene data show CDR1 as MDHEN and CDR2 as SYDVKM. The trim removed 7 bases at V and 4 bases at J, leaving 3 bases unmatched.

In this sample, this clone turned up a few times. V gene TRBV7-9 combines with J gene TRBJ1-1, with a tentative D call TRBD1 (6 bases). CDR3 size: 13 residues. The V gene lost 8 bases and the J gene lost 1 base, with 11 bases spanning the gap. Germline values: CDR1 SEHNR, CDR2 FQNEAQ (reference sequence). The CDR3 region is CASGRGANTEAFF. As DNA, the CDR3 is TGTGCCAGCGGGCGGGGGGCGAACACTGAAGCTTTCTTT.

The table lists this clone with a few counts. The J gene is TRBJ2-7, the V gene TRBV11-2; TRBD1 might be the D (7 bases). Trimming shortened V by 3 bases and J by 3 bases, and 12 bases separated the two germline ends. CDR1 and CDR2 from the germline V gene are SGHAT and FQNNGV. This CDR3 is 14 amino acids long. CDR3 bases: TGTGCCAGCAGCTTTTACAGGGGAGGCTACGAGCAGTACTTC. The encoded protein is CASSFYRGGYEQYF.

In its sample, this clone was seen a few times. The gene calls are TRBV25-1 and TRBJ2-5; TRBD1 matches at 10 bases. Losses at the gene ends were 2 bases for V and 5 bases for J; bases not matched to a gene: 8. The CDR3 runs to 16 residues. In germline, CDR1 is MGHDK, CDR2 SYGVNS. The CDR3 is CASSERRGQGPETQYF. The CDR3 DNA follows: TGTGCCAGCAGTGAAAGGCGGGGACAGGGGCCGGAGACCCAGTACTTC.

J is TRBJ1-5 and V is TRBV30, with unresolved D. Germline V CDR1 and CDR2: GTSNPN, SVGIG (reference sequence). The ends were cut back, 2 bases at V and 2 bases at J, with 7 bases in the middle. The CDR3 has 13 amino acids. CDR3 nucleotide sequence: TGTGCCTGGAGTCCAGAGGGCAATCAGCCCCAGCATTTT. Amino acid sequence: CAWSPEGNQPQHF.

A few counts support this clone. This sequence joins TRBV11-2 and TRBJ2-3; maybe TRBD1 (5 bases). The germline V gene has CDR1 SGHAT and CDR2 FQNNGV. V was shortened by 5 bases and J by 0 bases, with 9 bases between the two germline ends. The CDR3 loop spans 14 amino acids. The CDR3 is CASSPTASTDTQYF. CDR3 DNA: TGTGCCAGCAGCCCGACAGCTAGCACAGATACGCAGTATTTT. Full variable domain (missing parts from reference TRBV11-2 and TRBJ2-3): EAGVAQSPRYKIIEKRQSVAFWCNPISGHATLYWYQQILGQGPKLLIQFQNNGVVDDSQLPKDRFSAERLKGVDSTLKIQPAKLEDSAVYLCASSPTASTDTQYFGPGTRLTVL.

The genes are TRBV6-5 and TRBJ2-7; D is perhaps TRBD2 (6 bases). This CDR3 is 15 amino acids long. CDR1 is MNHEY and CDR2 is SVGAGI in the germline V gene. Deletions cut 4 bases from V and 3 bases from J, with 16 bases between. The CDR3 DNA reads as TGTGCCAGCAGTTTCGCCGGAGGGGCGAACTACGAGCAGTACTTC. This encodes CASSFAGGANYEQYF.